This T cell receptor (beta chain) was profiled in a study of PD-1 blockade in classical Hodgkin lymphoma. Study overall: Patients were administered nivolumab (3 mg/kg intravenously) every 2 weeks.

CDR3 size: 15 residues. Germline loops: CDR1 SGHRS, CDR2 YFSETQ. V was cut by 4 bases and J by 4 bases, with 15 bases left in between. For this clone: The antigen is unknown.

Time point indicated: cycle 4 day 1 (C4D1), after less than seven weeks of nivolumab. Brentuximab vedotin exposure varied among the patients, all of whom had relapsed after autologous stem cell transplantation. General study findings and limits: Only CD4+ TCR diversity, not CD8+, had risen significantly by C4D1.

The method was immunoSEQ multiplex PCR; TCRdb's version includes in-frame clones alone and lacks a portion of them. This sample yields approximately 30,000 clones, of which around 80% are seen a single time; 16% belongs to the top ten. The rearrangement joins TRBV5-1 to TRBJ1-3; a possible D gene is TRBD1 (6 bases). The source was peripheral blood mononuclear cells (PBMCs), collected before the fourth cycle of nivolumab. The source of this sequence is a human donor with classical Hodgkin lymphoma. The CDR3 DNA is TGCGCCAGCAGCCAGGGTGCAGGGGCAGGAAACACCATATATTTT. It codes for CASSQGAGAGNTIYF.